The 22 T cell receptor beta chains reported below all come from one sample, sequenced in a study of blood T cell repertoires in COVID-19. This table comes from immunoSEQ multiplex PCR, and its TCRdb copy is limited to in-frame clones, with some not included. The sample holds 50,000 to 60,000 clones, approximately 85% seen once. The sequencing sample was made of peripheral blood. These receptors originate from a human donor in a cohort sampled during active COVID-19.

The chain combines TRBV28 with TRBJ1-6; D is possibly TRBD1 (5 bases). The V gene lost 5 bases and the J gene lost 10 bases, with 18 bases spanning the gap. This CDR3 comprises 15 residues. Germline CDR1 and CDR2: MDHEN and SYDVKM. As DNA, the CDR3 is TGTGCCAGCAGTGCGTCCAGTTCCGGGGGATCACCCCTCCACTTT. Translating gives CASSASSSGGSPLHF.

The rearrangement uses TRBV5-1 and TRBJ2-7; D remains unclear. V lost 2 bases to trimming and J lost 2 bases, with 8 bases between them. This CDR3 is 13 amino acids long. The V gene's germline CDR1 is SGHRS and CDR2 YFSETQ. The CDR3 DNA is TGCGCCAGCAGCTTACCACAGACCTACGAGCAGTACTTC. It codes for CASSLPQTYEQYF.

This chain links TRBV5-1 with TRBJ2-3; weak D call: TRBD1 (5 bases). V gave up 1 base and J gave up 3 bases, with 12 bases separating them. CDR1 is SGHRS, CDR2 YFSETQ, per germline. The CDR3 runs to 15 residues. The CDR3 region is CASSLTGIETDTQYF. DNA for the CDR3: TGCGCCAGCAGCTTGACAGGAATTGAAACAGATACGCAGTATTTT.

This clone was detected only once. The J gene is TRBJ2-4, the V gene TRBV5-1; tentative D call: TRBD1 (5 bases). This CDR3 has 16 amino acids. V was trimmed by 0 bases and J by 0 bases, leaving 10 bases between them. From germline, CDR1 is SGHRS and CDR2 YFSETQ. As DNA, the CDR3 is TGCGCCAGCAGCTTGGAAACAGGTTTAGCCAAAAACATTCAGTACTTC. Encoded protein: CASSLETGLAKNIQYF. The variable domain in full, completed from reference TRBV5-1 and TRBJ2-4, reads KAGVTQTPRYLIKTRGQQVTLSCSPISGHRSVSWYQQTPGQGLQFLFEYFSETQRNKGNFPGRFSGRQFSNSRSEMNVSTLELGDSALYLCASSLETGLAKNIQYFGAGTRLSVL.

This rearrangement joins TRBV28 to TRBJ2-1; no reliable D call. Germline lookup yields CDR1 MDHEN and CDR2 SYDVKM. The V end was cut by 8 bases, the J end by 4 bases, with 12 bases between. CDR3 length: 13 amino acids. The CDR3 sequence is CASFTGSYNEQFF. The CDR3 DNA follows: TGTGCCAGCTTCACCGGGTCATACAATGAGCAGTTCTTC.

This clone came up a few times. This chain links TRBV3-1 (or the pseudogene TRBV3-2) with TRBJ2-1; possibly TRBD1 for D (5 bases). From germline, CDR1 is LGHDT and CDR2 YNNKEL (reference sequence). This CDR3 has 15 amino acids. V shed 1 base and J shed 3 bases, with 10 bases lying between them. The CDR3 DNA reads TGTGCCAGCAGCCAAGGTGCGACAGTCTACAATGAGCAGTTCTTC. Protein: CASSQGATVYNEQFF.

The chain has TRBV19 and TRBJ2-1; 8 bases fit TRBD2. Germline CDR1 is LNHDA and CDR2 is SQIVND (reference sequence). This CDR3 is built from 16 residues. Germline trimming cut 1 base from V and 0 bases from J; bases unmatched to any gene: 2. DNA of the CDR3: TGTGCCAGTAGTATAGGGGGGACTAGCTCCTACAATGAGCAGTTCTTC. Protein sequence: CASSIGGTSSYNEQFF.

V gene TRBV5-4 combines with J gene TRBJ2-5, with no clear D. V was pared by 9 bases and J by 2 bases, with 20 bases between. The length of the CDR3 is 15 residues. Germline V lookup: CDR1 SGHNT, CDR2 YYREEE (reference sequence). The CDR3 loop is CATRPDGTIQETQYF. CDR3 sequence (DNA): TGTGCCACTAGACCCGACGGCACCATACAAGAGACCCAGTACTTC. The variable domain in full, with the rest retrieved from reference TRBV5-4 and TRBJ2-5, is ETGVTQSPTHLIKTRGQQVTLRCSSQSGHNTVSWYQQALGQGPQFIFQYYREEENGRGNFPPRFSGLQFPNYSSELNVNALELDDSALYLCATRPDGTIQETQYFGPGTRLLVL.

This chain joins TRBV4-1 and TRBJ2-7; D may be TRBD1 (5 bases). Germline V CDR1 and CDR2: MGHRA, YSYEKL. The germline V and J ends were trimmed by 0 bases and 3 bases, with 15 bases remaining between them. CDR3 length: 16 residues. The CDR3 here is CASSQDRRQGIYEQYF. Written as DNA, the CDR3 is TGCGCCAGCAGCCAAGATAGGCGGCAGGGAATCTACGAGCAGTACTTC.

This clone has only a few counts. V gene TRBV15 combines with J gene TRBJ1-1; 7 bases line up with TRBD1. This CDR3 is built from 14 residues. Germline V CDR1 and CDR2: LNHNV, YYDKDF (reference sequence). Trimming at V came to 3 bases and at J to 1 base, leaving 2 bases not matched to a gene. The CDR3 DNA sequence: TGTGCCACCAGCAGGGGACAGCCGAACACTGAAGCTTTCTTT. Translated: CATSRGQPNTEAFF. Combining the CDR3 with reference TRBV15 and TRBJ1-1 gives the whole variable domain DAMVIQNPRYQVTQFGKPVTLSCSQTLNHNVMYWYQQKSSQAPKLLFHYYDKDFNNEADTPDNFQSRRPNTSFCFLDIRSPGLGDTAMYLCATSRGQPNTEAFFGQGTRLTVV.

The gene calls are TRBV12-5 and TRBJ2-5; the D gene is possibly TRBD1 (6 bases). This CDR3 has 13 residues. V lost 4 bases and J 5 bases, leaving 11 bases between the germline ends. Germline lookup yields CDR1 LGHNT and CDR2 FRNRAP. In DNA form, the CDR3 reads TGTGCTAGTGGTTCAGGGGATACGGAGACCCAGTACTTC. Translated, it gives CASGSGDTETQYF.

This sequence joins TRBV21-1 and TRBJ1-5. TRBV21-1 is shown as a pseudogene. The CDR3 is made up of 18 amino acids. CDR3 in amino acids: CASSTAAFNRYSNQPQHF. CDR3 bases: TGTGCCAGCAGCACCGCGGCCTTTAATAGGTATAGCAATCAGCCCCAGCATTTT.

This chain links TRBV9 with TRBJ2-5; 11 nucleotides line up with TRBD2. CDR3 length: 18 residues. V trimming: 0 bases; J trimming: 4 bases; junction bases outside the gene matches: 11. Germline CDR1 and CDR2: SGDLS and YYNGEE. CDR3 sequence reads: CASSVAPGLAGGGETQYF. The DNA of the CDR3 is TGTGCCAGCAGCGTAGCCCCTGGACTAGCGGGTGGTGGAGAGACCCAGTACTTC. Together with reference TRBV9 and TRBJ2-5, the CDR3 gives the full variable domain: DSGVTQTPKHLITATGQRVTLRCSPRSGDLSVYWYQQSLDQGLQFLIQYYNGEERAKGNILERFSAQQFPDLHSELNLSSLELGDSALYFCASSVAPGLAGGGETQYFGPGTRLLVL.

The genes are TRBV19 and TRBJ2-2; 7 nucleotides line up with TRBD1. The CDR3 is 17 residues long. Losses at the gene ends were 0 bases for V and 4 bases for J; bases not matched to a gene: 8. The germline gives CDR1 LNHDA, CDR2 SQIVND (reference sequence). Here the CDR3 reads CASSIDNARQGTGELFF. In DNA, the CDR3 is TGTGCCAGTAGTATAGATAACGCAAGACAGGGCACCGGGGAGCTGTTTTTT.

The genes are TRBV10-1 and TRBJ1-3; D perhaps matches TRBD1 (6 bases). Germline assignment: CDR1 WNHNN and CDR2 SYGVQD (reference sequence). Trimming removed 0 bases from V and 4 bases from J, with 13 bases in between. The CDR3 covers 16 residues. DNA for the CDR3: TGCGCCAGCAGTGAGTCTTCAGGGGTTGCGGGAAACACCATATATTTT. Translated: CASSESSGVAGNTIYF.

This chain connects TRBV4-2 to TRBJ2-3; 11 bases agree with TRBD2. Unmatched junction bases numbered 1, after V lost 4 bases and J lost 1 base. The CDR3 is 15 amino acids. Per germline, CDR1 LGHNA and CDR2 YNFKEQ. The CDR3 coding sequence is TGTGCCAGCAGCCTGACTAGCGGGGGCACAGATACGCAGTATTTT. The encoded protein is CASSLTSGGTDTQYF.

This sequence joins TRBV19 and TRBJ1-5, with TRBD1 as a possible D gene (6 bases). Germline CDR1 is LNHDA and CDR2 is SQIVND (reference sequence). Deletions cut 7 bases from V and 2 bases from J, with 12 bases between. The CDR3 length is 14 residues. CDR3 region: CASTNRAGNQPQHF. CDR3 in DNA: TGTGCCAGTACGAACAGGGCTGGCAATCAGCCCCAGCATTTT. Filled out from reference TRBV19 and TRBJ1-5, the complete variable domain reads DGGITQSPKYLFRKEGQNVTLSCEQNLNHDAMYWYRQDPGQGLRLIYYSQIVNDFQKGDIAEGYSVSREKKESFPLTVTSAQKNPTAFYLCASTNRAGNQPQHFGDGTRLSIL.

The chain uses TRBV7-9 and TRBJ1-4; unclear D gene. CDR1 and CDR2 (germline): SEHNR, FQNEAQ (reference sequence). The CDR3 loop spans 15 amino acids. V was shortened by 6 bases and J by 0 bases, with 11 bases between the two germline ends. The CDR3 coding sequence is TGTGCCAGCAGAGCTACAGCTGCAACTAATGAAAAACTGTTTTTT. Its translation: CASRATAATNEKLFF.

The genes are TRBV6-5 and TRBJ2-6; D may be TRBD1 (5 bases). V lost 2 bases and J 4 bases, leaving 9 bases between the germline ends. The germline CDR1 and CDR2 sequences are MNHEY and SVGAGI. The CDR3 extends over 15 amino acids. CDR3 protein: CASSYRGSGANVLTF. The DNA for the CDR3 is TGTGCCAGCAGTTACAGGGGCTCCGGGGCCAACGTCCTGACTTTC.

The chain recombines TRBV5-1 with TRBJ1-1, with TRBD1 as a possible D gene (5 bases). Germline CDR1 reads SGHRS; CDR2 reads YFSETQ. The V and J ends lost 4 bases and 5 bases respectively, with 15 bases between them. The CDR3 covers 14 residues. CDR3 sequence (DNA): TGCGCCAGCAGCCCGGGGGAATCCTGGACTGAAGCTTTCTTT. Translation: CASSPGESWTEAFF.

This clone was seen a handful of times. The CDR3 bases are TGTGCCAGCAGGGGGAGGCAGCCCTACGAGCAGTACTTC. Protein: CASRGRQPYEQYF. The genes are TRBV27 and TRBJ2-7; tentatively, D is TRBD2 (6 bases). The length of the CDR3 is 13 residues. With 6 bases removed from V and 2 bases from J, the gap between germline ends came to 11 bases. Germline-derived CDR1 and CDR2 are MNHEY and SMNVEV (reference sequence).

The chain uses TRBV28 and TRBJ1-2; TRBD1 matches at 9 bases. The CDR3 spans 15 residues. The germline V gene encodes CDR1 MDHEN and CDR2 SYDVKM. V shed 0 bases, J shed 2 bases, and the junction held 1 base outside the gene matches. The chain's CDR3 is CASSLWGQGNYGYTF. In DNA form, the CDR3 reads TGTGCCAGCAGTTTATGGGGACAGGGAAACTATGGCTACACCTTC.